This T cell receptor (beta chain) is drawn from a study of CD8 T cells in ankylosing spondylitis. Study observations and caveats: Seven to nine highly homologous variants formed a TCR beta motif that appeared characteristic of ankylosing spondylitis blood.

TCRdb passed the 5' RACE reads through MiXCR, listing each CDR3 protein once. The profile shows under 400,000 distinct CDR3 sequences, around 10% of them singletons. Trimming cost V 3 bases and J 0 bases, with 9 bases left between them. This CDR3 region has 15 residues. The germline V gene has CDR1 DFQATT and CDR2 SNEGSKA (reference sequence). This clonotype has just a few counts. Its antigen is as yet unknown. The clonotype was recovered from a female donor with ankylosing spondylitis or in good health (not recorded which). The sequencing input was blood, either unsorted or a sorted T cell fraction (not recorded which). The rearrangement links TRBV20-1 to TRBJ2-6; maybe TRBD2 (5 bases). The CDR3 coding sequence is TGCAGTGCTAGTGGAGGTACCTCTGGGGCCAACGTCCTGACTTTC. It codes for CSASGGTSGANVLTF.